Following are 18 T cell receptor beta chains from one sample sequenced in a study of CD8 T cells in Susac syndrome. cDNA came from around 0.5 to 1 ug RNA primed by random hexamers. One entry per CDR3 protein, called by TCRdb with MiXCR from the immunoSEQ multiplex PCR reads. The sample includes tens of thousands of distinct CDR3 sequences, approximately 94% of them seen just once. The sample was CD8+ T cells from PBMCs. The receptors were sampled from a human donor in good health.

The CDR3 bases are TGTGCCACCGATTTCGGAGAGACCCAGTACTTC. It encodes CATDFGETQYF. The rearrangement joins TRBV15 to TRBJ2-5; D is undetermined. V was trimmed by 8 bases and J by 4 bases, leaving 8 bases between them. There are 11 residues in the CDR3. CDR1 is LNHNV and CDR2 is YYDKDF in the germline V gene (reference sequence).

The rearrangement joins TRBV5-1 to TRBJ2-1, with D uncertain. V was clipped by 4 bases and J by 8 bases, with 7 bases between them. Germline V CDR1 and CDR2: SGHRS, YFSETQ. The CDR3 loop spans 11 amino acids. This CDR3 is CASSPDYEQFF. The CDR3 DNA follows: TGCGCCAGCAGCCCAGATTATGAGCAGTTCTTC.

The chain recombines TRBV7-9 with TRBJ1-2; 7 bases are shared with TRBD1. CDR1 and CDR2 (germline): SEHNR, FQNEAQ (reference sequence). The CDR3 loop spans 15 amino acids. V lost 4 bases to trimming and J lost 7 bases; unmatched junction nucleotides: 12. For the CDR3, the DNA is TGTGCCAGCAGCTCGGGGTCGCAGGGGGTTGGTGGCTACACCTTC. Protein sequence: CASSSGSQGVGGYTF.

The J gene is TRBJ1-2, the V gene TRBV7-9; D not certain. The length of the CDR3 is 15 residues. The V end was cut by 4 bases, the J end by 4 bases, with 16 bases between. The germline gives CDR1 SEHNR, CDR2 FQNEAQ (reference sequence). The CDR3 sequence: CASSSLVSARYGYTF. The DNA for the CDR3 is TGTGCCAGCAGCTCCCTCGTCAGTGCCCGCTATGGCTACACCTTC.

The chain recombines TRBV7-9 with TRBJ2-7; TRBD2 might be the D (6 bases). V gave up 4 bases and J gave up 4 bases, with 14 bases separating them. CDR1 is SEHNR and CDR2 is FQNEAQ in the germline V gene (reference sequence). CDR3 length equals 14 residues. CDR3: CASSSRDGLYEQYF. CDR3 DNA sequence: TGTGCCAGCAGCTCGCGGGACGGATTATACGAGCAGTACTTC. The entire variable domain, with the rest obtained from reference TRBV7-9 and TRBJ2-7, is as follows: DTGVSQNPRHKITKRGQNVTFRCDPISEHNRLYWYRQTLGQGPEFLTYFQNEAQLEKSRLLSDRFSAERPKGSFSTLEIQRTEQGDSAMYLCASSSRDGLYEQYFGPGTRLTVT.

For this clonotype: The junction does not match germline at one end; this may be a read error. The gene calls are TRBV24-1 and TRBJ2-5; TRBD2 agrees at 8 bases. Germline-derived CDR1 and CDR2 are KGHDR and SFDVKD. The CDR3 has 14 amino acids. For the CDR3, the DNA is TGTGCCACCAGTGATTTGGGGTCCACTAGCGGTGAGAACTTC. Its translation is CATSDLGSTSGENF.

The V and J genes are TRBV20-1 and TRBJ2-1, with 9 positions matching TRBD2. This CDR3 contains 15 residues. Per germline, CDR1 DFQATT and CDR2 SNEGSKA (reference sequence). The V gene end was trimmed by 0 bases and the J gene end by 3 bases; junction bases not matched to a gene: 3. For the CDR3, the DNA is TGCAGTGCTAGAGAATCTAGCGGGATCTACAATGAGCAGTTCTTC. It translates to CSARESSGIYNEQFF.

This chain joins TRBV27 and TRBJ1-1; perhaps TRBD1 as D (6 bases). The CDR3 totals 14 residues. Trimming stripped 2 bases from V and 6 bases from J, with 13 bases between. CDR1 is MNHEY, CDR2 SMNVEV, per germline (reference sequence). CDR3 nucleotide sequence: TGTGCCAGCAGTTTAAGGGGGGGTAGGGCTGAAGCTTTCTTT. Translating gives CASSLRGGRAEAFF.

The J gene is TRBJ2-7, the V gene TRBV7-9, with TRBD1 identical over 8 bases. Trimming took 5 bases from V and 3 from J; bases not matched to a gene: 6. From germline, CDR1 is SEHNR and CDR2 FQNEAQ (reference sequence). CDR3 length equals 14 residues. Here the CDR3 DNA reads TGTGCCAGCAGCAATAGACAGGGGATCTACGAGCAGTACTTC. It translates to CASSNRQGIYEQYF.

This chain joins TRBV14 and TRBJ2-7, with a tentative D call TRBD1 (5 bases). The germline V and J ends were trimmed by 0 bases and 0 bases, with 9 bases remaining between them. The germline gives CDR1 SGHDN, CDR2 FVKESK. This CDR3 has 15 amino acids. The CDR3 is CASSQEPGYSYEQYF. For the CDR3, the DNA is TGTGCCAGCAGCCAAGAACCAGGGTACTCCTACGAGCAGTACTTC.

The CDR3 sequence: CASSLGFQPQHF. In DNA form, the CDR3 reads TGTGCCAGCAGCTTAGGTTTCCAGCCCCAGCATTTT. The chain is built from TRBV7-9 and TRBJ1-5, with D hard to call. This CDR3 has 12 residues. V was shortened by 1 base and J by 7 bases, with 5 bases between the two germline ends. Germline V gives CDR1 SEHNR, CDR2 FQNEAQ (reference sequence).

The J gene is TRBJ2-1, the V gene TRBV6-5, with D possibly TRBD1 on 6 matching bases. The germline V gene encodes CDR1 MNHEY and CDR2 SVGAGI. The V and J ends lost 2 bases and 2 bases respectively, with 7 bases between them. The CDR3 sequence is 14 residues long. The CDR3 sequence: CASSYGDTYNEQFF. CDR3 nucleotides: TGTGCCAGCAGTTACGGGGACACCTACAATGAGCAGTTCTTC.

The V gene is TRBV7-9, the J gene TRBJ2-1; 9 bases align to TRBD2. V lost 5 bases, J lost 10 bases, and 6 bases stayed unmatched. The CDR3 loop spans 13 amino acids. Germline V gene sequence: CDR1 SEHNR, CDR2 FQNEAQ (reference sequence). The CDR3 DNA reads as TGTGCCAGCAGCCTACGAACTAGCGGGGAGCAGTTCTTC. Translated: CASSLRTSGEQFF.

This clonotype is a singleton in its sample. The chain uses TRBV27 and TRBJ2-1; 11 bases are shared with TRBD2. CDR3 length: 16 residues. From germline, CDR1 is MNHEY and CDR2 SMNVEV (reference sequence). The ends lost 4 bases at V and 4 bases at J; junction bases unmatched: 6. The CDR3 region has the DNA TGTGCCAGCAGTTCAGGTCGACTAGCGGGGTACAATGAGCAGTTCTTC. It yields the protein CASSSGRLAGYNEQFF.

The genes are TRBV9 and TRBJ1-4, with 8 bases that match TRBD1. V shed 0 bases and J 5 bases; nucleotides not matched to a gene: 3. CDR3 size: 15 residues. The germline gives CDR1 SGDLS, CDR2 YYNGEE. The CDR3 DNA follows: TGTGCCAGCAGCGTAGGACAGGGGCGGAATGAAAAACTGTTTTTT. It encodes CASSVGQGRNEKLFF.

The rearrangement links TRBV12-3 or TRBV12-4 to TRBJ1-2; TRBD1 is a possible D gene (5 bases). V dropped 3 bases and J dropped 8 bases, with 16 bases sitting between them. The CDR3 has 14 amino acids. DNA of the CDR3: TGTGCCAGCAGTTTTCCCGACAGACGCTTGGGCTACACCTTC. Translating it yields CASSFPDRRLGYTF.

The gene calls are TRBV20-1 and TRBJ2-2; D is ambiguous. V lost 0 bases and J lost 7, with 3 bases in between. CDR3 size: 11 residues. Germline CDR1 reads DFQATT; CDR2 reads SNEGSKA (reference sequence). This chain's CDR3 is CSARDHGELFF. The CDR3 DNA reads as TGCAGTGCTAGAGATCACGGGGAGCTGTTTTTT.

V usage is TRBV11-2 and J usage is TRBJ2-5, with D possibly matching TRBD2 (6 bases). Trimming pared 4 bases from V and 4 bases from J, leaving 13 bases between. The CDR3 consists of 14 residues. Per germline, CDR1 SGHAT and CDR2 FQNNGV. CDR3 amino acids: CASSWEKGGETQYF. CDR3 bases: TGTGCCAGCAGCTGGGAGAAGGGAGGAGAGACCCAGTACTTC.